Presented here are 7 T cell receptor beta chains from one specimen sequenced in a study of blood T cell repertoires in COVID-19. Using immunoSEQ multiplex PCR, the repertoire was profiled, and TCRdb retains in-frame clones only, with some absent. This table has 150,000 to 200,000 clones, roughly 88% appearing once. Sequencing was carried out using PBMCs or T cells enriched from blood (not recorded which). Receptor source: a man between 70 and 80 years old who had been exposed to COVID-19.

This clone appeared once. The chain couples TRBV19 to TRBJ2-7, with 10 bases that match TRBD2. Looked up from germline, CDR1 is LNHDA and CDR2 is SQIVND (reference sequence). Germline trimming cut 5 bases from V and 0 bases from J; bases unmatched to any gene: 7. The CDR3 spans 16 residues. CDR3 nucleotide sequence: TGTGCCAGTAGTTCCAAGCGGGAGGGCCCCTCCTACGAGCAGTACTTC. This sequence encodes CASSSKREGPSYEQYF.

The chain joins TRBV7-8 to TRBJ1-5; 9 bases map to TRBD1. Germline loops: CDR1 SGHVS, CDR2 FQNEAQ. There are 17 residues in the CDR3. After removal of 2 bases from V and 3 bases from J, the junction contained 8 bases not matched to a gene. Written as DNA, the CDR3 is TGTGCCAGCAGCTTACAGGGACAGGGAACTTCCAATCAGCCCCAGCATTTT. It encodes CASSLQGQGTSNQPQHF.

The chain is built from TRBV3-1 (or the pseudogene TRBV3-2) and TRBJ1-3; 7 bases match TRBD1. CDR1 and CDR2 (germline): LGHDT, YNNKEL (reference sequence). Trimming removed 1 base from V and 2 bases from J; junction bases left unmatched: 5. The CDR3 runs to 16 residues. This CDR3 is CASSQAEGTAGNTIYF. CDR3 nucleotide sequence: TGTGCCAGCAGCCAAGCCGAGGGGACAGCTGGAAACACCATATATTTT.

The rearrangement joins TRBV15 to TRBJ2-1; the match to TRBD2 covers 8 bases. The germline CDR1 and CDR2 sequences are LNHNV and YYDKDF (reference sequence). The ends lost 5 bases at V and 8 bases at J; junction bases unmatched: 11. The CDR3 has 15 residues. The CDR3 coding sequence is TGTGCCACCAGCCCCCGTAGCGGGATCGGGGATGAGCAGTTCTTC. The encoded protein is CATSPRSGIGDEQFF.

The chain uses TRBV7-9 and TRBJ1-5; 7 bases fit TRBD1. CDR1 SEHNR and CDR2 FQNEAQ come from the germline V gene (reference sequence). The CDR3 loop spans 16 amino acids. With 7 bases clipped from V and 6 bases from J, the junction kept 15 bases outside the gene matches. The CDR3 spells CASTDRQGRATQPQHF. Here the CDR3 DNA reads TGTGCCAGCACCGATCGACAGGGAAGGGCCACTCAGCCCCAGCATTTT.

The chain joins TRBV27 to TRBJ1-2; D may be TRBD1 (6 bases). Germline CDR1 and CDR2: MNHEY and SMNVEV (reference sequence). The CDR3 is 13 residues long. Trimming stripped 3 bases from V and 8 bases from J, with 13 bases between. CDR3 in DNA: TGTGCCAGCAGTTTTACCGGGGGGCGCGGCTACACCTTC. Residues: CASSFTGGRGYTF.

This chain uses TRBV7-2 with TRBJ2-2; perhaps TRBD2 as D (5 bases). The germline CDR1 and CDR2 sequences are SGHTA and FQGNSA. V was clipped by 1 base and J by 1 base, with 10 bases between them. The CDR3 runs 16 residues. The CDR3 here is CASSLVGGGNTGELFF. CDR3 sequence (DNA): TGTGCCAGCAGCTTAGTGGGCGGAGGGAACACCGGGGAGCTGTTTTTT. Full variable domain (remainder filled in from reference TRBV7-2 and TRBJ2-2): GAGVSQSPSNKVTEKGKDVELRCDPISGHTALYWYRQSLGQGLEFLIYFQGNSAPDKSGLPSDRFSAERTGGSVSTLTIQRTQQEDSAVYLCASSLVGGGNTGELFFGEGSRLTVL.